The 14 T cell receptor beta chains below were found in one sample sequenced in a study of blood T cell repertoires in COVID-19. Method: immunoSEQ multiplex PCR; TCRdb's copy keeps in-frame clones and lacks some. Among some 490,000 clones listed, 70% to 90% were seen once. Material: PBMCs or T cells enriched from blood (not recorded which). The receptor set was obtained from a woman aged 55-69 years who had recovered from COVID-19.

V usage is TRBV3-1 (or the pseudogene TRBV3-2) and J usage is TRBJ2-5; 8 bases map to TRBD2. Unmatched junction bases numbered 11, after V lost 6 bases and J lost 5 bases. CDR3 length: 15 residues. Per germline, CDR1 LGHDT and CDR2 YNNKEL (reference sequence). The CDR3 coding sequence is TGTGCCAGCAGTCTGCGGGGGGCTAACGTGGAGACCCAGTACTTC. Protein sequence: CASSLRGANVETQYF.

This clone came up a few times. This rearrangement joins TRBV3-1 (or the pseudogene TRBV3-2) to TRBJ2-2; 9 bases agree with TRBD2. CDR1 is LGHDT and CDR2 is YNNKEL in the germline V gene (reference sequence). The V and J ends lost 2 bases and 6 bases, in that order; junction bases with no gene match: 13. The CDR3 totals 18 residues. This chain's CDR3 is CASSQKRSGLAGPGELFF. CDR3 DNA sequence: TGTGCCAGCAGCCAAAAGAGGTCGGGGCTAGCGGGGCCCGGGGAGCTGTTTTTT.

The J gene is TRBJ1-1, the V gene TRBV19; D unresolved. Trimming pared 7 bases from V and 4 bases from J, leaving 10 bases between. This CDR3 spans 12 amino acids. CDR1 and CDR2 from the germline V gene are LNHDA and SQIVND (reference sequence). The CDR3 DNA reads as TGTGCCAGTATTAAGTCGGGCACTGAAGCTTTCTTT. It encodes CASIKSGTEAFF.

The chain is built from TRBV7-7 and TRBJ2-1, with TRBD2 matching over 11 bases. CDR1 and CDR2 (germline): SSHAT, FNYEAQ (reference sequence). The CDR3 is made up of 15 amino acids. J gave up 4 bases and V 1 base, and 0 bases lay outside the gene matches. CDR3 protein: CASSLGLAGYNEQFF. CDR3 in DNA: TGTGCCAGCAGCTTAGGACTAGCGGGGTACAATGAGCAGTTCTTC.

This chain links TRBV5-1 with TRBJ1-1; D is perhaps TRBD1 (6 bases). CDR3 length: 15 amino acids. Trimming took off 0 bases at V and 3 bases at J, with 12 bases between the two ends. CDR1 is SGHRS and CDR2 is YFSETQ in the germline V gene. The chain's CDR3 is CASSLDQGFDTEAFF. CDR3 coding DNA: TGCGCCAGCAGCTTGGATCAGGGGTTCGACACTGAAGCTTTCTTT.

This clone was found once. CDR3 DNA: TGTGCCAGCAGCTTAGGGGCGGGCGTACAAGAGACCCAGTACTTC. Protein product: CASSLGAGVQETQYF. The chain employs TRBV7-2 and TRBJ2-5; maybe TRBD2 (5 bases). V shed 1 base and J shed 2 bases, with 11 bases lying between them. The length of the CDR3 is 15 residues. Germline lookup yields CDR1 SGHTA and CDR2 FQGNSA.

The CDR3 bases are TGTGCCGGCGGTTCGGACTATACCTATGGCTACACCTTC. Protein: CAGGSDYTYGYTF. V and J are TRBV30 and TRBJ1-2; the D is unclear. CDR1 GTSNPN and CDR2 SVGIG come from the germline V gene (reference sequence). CDR3 length equals 13 residues. V lost 8 bases and J lost 4, with 17 bases in between.

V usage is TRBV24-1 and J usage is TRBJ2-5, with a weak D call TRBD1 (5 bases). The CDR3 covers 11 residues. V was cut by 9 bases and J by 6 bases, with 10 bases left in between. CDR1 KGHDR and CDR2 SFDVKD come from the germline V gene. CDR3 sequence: CATGQGKTQYF. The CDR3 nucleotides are TGTGCCACCGGGCAGGGAAAGACCCAGTACTTC.

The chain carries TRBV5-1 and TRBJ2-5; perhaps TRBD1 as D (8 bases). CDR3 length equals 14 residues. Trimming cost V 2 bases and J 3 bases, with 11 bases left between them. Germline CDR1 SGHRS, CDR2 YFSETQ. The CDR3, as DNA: TGCGCCAGCAGCTTTACAGGGGGGGAAGAGACCCAGTACTTC. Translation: CASSFTGGEETQYF.

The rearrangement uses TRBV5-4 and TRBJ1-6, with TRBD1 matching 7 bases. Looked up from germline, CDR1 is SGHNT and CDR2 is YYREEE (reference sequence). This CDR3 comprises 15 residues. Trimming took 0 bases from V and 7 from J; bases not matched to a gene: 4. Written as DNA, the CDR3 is TGTGCCAGCAGCTTGGACAGGGGAGTAAATTCACCCCTCCACTTT. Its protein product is CASSLDRGVNSPLHF.

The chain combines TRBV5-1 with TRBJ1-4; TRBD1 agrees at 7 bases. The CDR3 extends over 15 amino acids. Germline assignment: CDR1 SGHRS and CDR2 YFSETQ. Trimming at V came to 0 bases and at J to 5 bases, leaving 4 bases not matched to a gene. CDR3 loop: CASSLAAGQNEKLFF. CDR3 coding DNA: TGCGCCAGCAGCTTGGCCGCGGGACAGAATGAAAAACTGTTTTTT.

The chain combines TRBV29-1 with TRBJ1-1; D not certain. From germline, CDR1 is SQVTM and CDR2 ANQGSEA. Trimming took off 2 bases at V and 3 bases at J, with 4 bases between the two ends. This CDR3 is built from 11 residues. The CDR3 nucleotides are TGCAGCGTTGAACCCGACACTGAAGCTTTCTTT. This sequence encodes CSVEPDTEAFF.

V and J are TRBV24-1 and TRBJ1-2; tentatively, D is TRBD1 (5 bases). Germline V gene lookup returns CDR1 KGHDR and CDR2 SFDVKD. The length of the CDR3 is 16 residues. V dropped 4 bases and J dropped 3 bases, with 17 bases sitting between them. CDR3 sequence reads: CATSDPSGGKDYGYTF. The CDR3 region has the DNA TGTGCCACCAGTGACCCCTCTGGGGGGAAGGACTATGGCTACACCTTC.

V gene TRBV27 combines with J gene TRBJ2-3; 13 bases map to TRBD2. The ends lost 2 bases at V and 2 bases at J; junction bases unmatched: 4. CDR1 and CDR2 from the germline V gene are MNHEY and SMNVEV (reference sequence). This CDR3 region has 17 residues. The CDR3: CASSLGLAGDHTDTQYF. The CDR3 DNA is TGTGCCAGCAGTTTAGGACTAGCGGGGGACCACACAGATACGCAGTATTTT.